This TCR beta chain was captured by sequencing in a study of blood T cell repertoires in COVID-19. Only in-frame clones appear in the TCRdb table, and some are missing; sequencing was by immunoSEQ multiplex PCR. The sample includes about 260,000 clones, over 75% of them seen just once. Germline loops: CDR1 MNHEY, CDR2 SVGAGI. The junction had 8 bases not matched to a gene; V was cut back by 6 bases and J by 4 bases. This CDR3 has 15 amino acids. The genes are TRBV6-5 and TRBJ2-3, with 9 bases fitting TRBD2. The source of this sequence is a human donor in a cohort sampled during active COVID-19. The specimen was peripheral blood. The chain's CDR3 is CASRIAGASPDTQYF. DNA of the CDR3: TGTGCCAGCAGGATAGCGGGAGCGAGCCCAGATACGCAGTATTTT.